This T cell receptor beta chain was captured by sequencing in a study of OX40 agonist ivuxolimab in advanced cancers. As for the study in general: Prior therapy, whether anti-PD-1, anti-PD-L1 or anti-CTLA-4, was allowed, and roughly 41% had some. The study's findings and limits: The study found that CD8+ T cells averaged more expanded clones than CD4+. The authors also found low normalized T-cell clonal expansion in some nonresponders.

Germline loops: CDR1 LNHDA, CDR2 SQIVND (reference sequence). V was cut by 6 bases and J by 4 bases, with 16 bases left in between. The CDR3 length is 15 residues. With respect to this clone: The antigen is undetermined.

Here immunoSEQ multiplex PCR was the method, and the copy in TCRdb shows in-frame clones only, minus some. The sample lists roughly 86,000 clones, roughly 93% occurring once. The chain combines TRBV19 with TRBJ1-5, with TRBD1 as a possible D gene (6 bases). This sequence originates from an adult with an advanced solid tumor such as melanoma, head and neck, liver or kidney cancer. The specimen comprised CD4+ or CD8+ T cells sorted from blood, sampled in a trial of the OX40 agonist ivuxolimab. CDR3 amino acids: CASSRDGGGNQPQHF. The CDR3 bases are TGTGCCAGTAGCCGGGACGGAGGGGGAAATCAGCCCCAGCATTTT.